The rows below give T cell receptor beta chains drawn from one sample of a study of blood T cell repertoires in COVID-19. The protocol was immunoSEQ multiplex PCR, while the TCRdb copy is restricted to in-frame clones and leaves out a portion. This sample yields around 160,000 clones, of which about 85% are seen a single time; roughly 3% belongs to the top ten. Sequencing was carried out using peripheral blood. Every receptor here comes from a middle-aged woman with active or convalescent COVID-19. Both conserved end residues are part of each CDR3. D genes are given only for firm matches. Clone size, where shown, is once, few, many, or a class for clones that have expanded.

D	J	V	size	DNA	CDR3
-	TRBJ1-1	TRBV6-5	once	TGTGCCAGCACGCCCCCGGGGGGGAACACTGAAGCTTTCTTT	CASTPPGGNTEAFF
-	TRBJ2-7	TRBV7-2	-	TGTGCCAGCAGCCCGCCCCCACAGGGATACGAGCAGTACTTC	CASSPPPQGYEQYF
-	TRBJ1-2	TRBV28	once	TGTGCCAGCACCCTCCCCGGGGTGGCTAGGTGGGAGGGCTACACCTTC	CASTLPGVARWEGYTF
-	TRBJ2-1	TRBV5-8	-	TGTGCCAGCAGCTTCTCCTGGGAGAGCTCCTACAATGAGCAGTTCTTC	CASSFSWESSYNEQFF
TRBD2	TRBJ2-1	TRBV27	-	TGTGCCAGCAGTCACGCCGGGACTAGCGGGCTCGCCTACAATGAGCAGTTCTTC	CASSHAGTSGLAYNEQFF
TRBD1	TRBJ2-5	TRBV5-6	-	TGTGCCAGCGGACAGGGACAGACCCAGTACTTC	CASGQGQTQYF
-	TRBJ2-1	TRBV30	-	TGTGCCGGGAAGCTCGGGAAGGCCCGAGACTCCTACAATGAGCAGTTCTTC	CAGKLGKARDSYNEQFF
TRBD1	TRBJ1-1	TRBV28	-	TGTGCCAGCAGTTTAGGTTCAGTCAGGGGGCAAGCTTTCTTT	CASSLGSVRGQAFF
TRBD1	TRBJ1-2	TRBV9	-	TGTGCCAGCAGCGTATTACGGACAGGGGACGGCTACACCTTC	CASSVLRTGDGYTF
-	TRBJ1-5	TRBV11-2	once	TGTGCCAGCAGTCGAGAGAGGGGGAATCAGCCCCAGCATTTT	CASSRERGNQPQHF
TRBD1	TRBJ1-1	TRBV2	-	TGTGCCAGCAGTGTACAGGGGGGCACTGAAGCTTTCTTT	CASSVQGGTEAFF
TRBD1	TRBJ2-5	TRBV25-1	-	TGTGCCAGCAGAGGGGGCGGCCAAGAGACCCAGTACTTC	CASRGGGQETQYF
TRBD1	TRBJ1-1	TRBV24-1	-	TGTGCCACCAGTGACCGCGACAGGGTCACTGAAGCTTTCTTT	CATSDRDRVTEAFF
-	TRBJ1-4	TRBV4-2	-	TGTGCCAGCAGCCAAGTTACGGGGGGGGCTCGGGAAAAACTGTTTTTT	CASSQVTGGAREKLFF
-	TRBJ1-1	TRBV2	few	TGTGCCAGCAGTGAAACCCCAAGCCCGCAAAACACTGAAGCTTTCTTT	CASSETPSPQNTEAFF
-	TRBJ2-2	TRBV11-3	-	TGTGCCAGCACTTTAGAAACAGGGTCGAACACCGGGGAGCTGTTTTTT	CASTLETGSNTGELFF
-	TRBJ1-5	TRBV6-5	-	TGTGCCAGCAGTTACGGCTTTTCTAATCAGCCCCAGCATTTT	CASSYGFSNQPQHF
TRBD2	TRBJ2-3	TRBV7-7	-	TGTGCTAGCAGCCCCGCCGGGGCGGGGGGCACAGATACGCAGTATTTT	CASSPAGAGGTDTQYF
TRBD2	TRBJ2-7	TRBV6-5	-	TGTGCCAGCAGTTACGGCGGGGGGGGTTCCTACGAGCAGTACTTC	CASSYGGGGSYEQYF
-	TRBJ1-2	TRBV7-8	-	TGTGCCAGCAGCTTAGAAGGGAGCCCACCCGGTGGCTACACCTTC	CASSLEGSPPGGYTF
TRBD2	TRBJ2-1	TRBV13	-	TGTGCCAGCAGCGAGGGACTAGCCACGTACAATGAGCAGTTCTTC	CASSEGLATYNEQFF
-	TRBJ2-7	TRBV30	-	TGTGCCTGGCAGACAAACAGCTACGAGCAGTACTTC	CAWQTNSYEQYF
TRBD2	TRBJ2-3	TRBV12-5	-	TGTGCTAGTGGATCGGGAGGGCCGTCGGTAGATACGCAGTATTTT	CASGSGGPSVDTQYF
-	TRBJ2-7	TRBV2	-	TGTGCCAGCAGGCCGGGACTTCCCTCCTACGAGCAGTACTTC	CASRPGLPSYEQYF
TRBD1	TRBJ2-5	TRBV5-4	-	TGTGCCAGCAGCTTGTTAGGCAGGGGGCTCCAAGAGACCCAGTACTTC	CASSLLGRGLQETQYF
TRBD1	TRBJ2-7	TRBV28	-	TGTGCCAGCAGTTTATTAGGGACAGGGAACGGCGAGCAGTACTTC	CASSLLGTGNGEQYF
TRBD2	TRBJ2-3	TRBV7-9	-	TGTGCCAGCAGCCCCCCGGCGAGCGGGGGGTCTCTTAATACGCAGTATTTT	CASSPPASGGSLNTQYF
-	TRBJ1-5	TRBV5-6	-	TGTGCCAGCAGCTTGGGCAGGGAAGGACAGCCCCAGCATTTT	CASSLGREGQPQHF
TRBD2	TRBJ2-5	TRBV10-1	-	TGCGCCAGCAGTGAGCGAGCGGGAGGGCCAAAGGAGGAGACCCAGTACTTC	CASSERAGGPKEETQYF
TRBD1	TRBJ2-1	TRBV2	-	TGTGCCAGCAGTCGACAGGGGAGGAATGAGCAGTTCTTC	CASSRQGRNEQFF
-	TRBJ2-3	TRBV7-2	once	TGTGCCAGCAGCTGGGCCGGGACTAGCACAGATACGCAGTATTTT	CASSWAGTSTDTQYF
-	TRBJ1-2	TRBV11-2	-	TGTGCCAGCAGCTTAGCTGCAGGGGCGAACTATGGCTACACCTTC	CASSLAAGANYGYTF
-	TRBJ2-5	TRBV29-1	-	TGCAGCGCCCAGTACGCCCAAGAGACCCAGTACTTC	CSAQYAQETQYF
TRBD1	TRBJ2-7	TRBV28	-	TGTGCCAGCCCGGGACAGGGTGGGTCCTACGAGCAGTACTTC	CASPGQGGSYEQYF
TRBD1	TRBJ1-6	TRBV28	once	TGTGCCAGCATCCCTCTGAGACAGGGTGGGTATAATTCACCCCTCCACTTT	CASIPLRQGGYNSPLHF
-	TRBJ1-5	TRBV10-3	-	TGTGCCATCAGTTCCGGGACTACCGGGATGCCCCAGCATTTT	CAISSGTTGMPQHF
-	TRBJ1-6	TRBV28	-	TGTGCCAGCAGTTTATATTTAACACTTTTGGCGGTCGAGGACAAGTGGAAATATTCACCCCTCCACTTT	CASSLYLTLLAVEDKWKYSPLHF
TRBD2	TRBJ2-6	TRBV28	-	TGTGCCATCCAGGGAAGGACTAGCGCCTTCTCTGGGGCCAACGTCCTGACTTTC	CAIQGRTSAFSGANVLTF
-	TRBJ1-1	TRBV5-1	medium-sized	TGCGCCAGCAGCTTTGAGGATAGGAGGACTGAAGCTTTCTTT	CASSFEDRRTEAFF
-	TRBJ1-4	TRBV27	-	TGTGCCAGCAGTTTATCCGGGACGGGGGTCTATGAAAAACTGTTTTTT	CASSLSGTGVYEKLFF
-	TRBJ2-3	TRBV7-9	-	TGTGCCAGCAGCCCCGGCGACTTCAGCTGGGGCGGCACAGATACGCAGTATTTT	CASSPGDFSWGGTDTQYF
-	TRBJ1-5	TRBV7-2	-	TGTGCCAGCAGCTTAGCCAGGAATCAGCCCCAGCATTTT	CASSLARNQPQHF
-	TRBJ2-7	TRBV10-3	-	TGTGCCATCAGTGGAGGAGACCCGCTTTCCTACGAGCAGTACTTC	CAISGGDPLSYEQYF
-	TRBJ2-3	TRBV19	-	TGTGCCAGTAGTACGGGGGGCGGCACAGATACGCAGTATTTT	CASSTGGGTDTQYF
-	TRBJ2-2	TRBV5-1	-	TGCGCCAGCAGGGGAGGTGGGTTCTCCGGGGAGCTGTTTTTT	CASRGGGFSGELFF
-	TRBJ1-1	TRBV2	once	TGTGCCAGCCAAGGGGCCACAAGGAACACTGAAGCTTTCTTT	CASQGATRNTEAFF
-	TRBJ1-3	TRBV7-2	-	TGTGCCAGCAGCTTACCCAATCGAGTCTCTGGAAACACCATATATTTT	CASSLPNRVSGNTIYF
-	TRBJ1-1	TRBV19	-	TGTGCCAGTATCGATTTATCCAACTCTCGCCCTGCTTTCTTT	CASIDLSNSRPAFF
-	TRBJ1-4	TRBV7-2	-	TGTGCCAGCAGCTCCCAACAGGGTAGGGATGAAAAACTGTTTTTT	CASSSQQGRDEKLFF
TRBD1	TRBJ1-6	TRBV11-2	-	TGTGCCAGCAGCCCTTACCGACAGGGGAATTCACCCCTCCACTTT	CASSPYRQGNSPLHF
-	TRBJ1-5	TRBV4-3	once	TGCGCCAGCAGCCAAGATAGTCTGGTCGGGGAGGGACAGCCCCAGCATTTT	CASSQDSLVGEGQPQHF